This entry concerns a single T cell receptor beta chain. Its antigen is not known. Second-dose intervals near 4 or 12 weeks were combined. These data are taken from a study of T cell responses to AZD1222 COVID-19 vaccine. The study's findings and limits: Scientists sampled the repertoires only once the peak T cell response had passed. The donors showed a predominance of white British ancestry and of females, with possible underestimation of clonal diversity.

The trim removed 9 bases at V and 1 base at J, leaving 7 bases unmatched. This CDR3 spans 15 amino acids. Looked up from germline, CDR1 is SGHVS and CDR2 is FQNEAQ. Sequencing used immunoSEQ multiplex PCR; TCRdb keeps in-frame clones, though not all of them. The sample holds roughly 87,000 clones, roughly 86% seen once. The sequencing used peripheral blood, collected 28 days after the second AZD1222 dose. This chain links TRBV7-8 with TRBJ2-3, with 10 positions matching TRBD2. This clonotype was obtained from an adult who received the AZD1222 COVID-19 vaccine. CDR3 region: CASASGRIRTDTQYF. CDR3 DNA sequence: TGTGCCAGTGCTAGCGGGAGAATCCGCACAGATACGCAGTATTTT.